This TCR beta chain was identified during a study of cytomegalovirus exposure and HLA in healthy donors. About the research overall: In a later analysis, the roughly 120 validation repertoires were reported to have used the same platform as the roughly 610 first-cohort repertoires.

Generated by immunoSEQ multiplex PCR, the TCRdb table keeps only in-frame clones and is missing some. The top ten hold 1% to 1.5% of the sample, which has some 110,000 clones, roughly 93% seen once. V was trimmed by 5 bases and J by 5 bases, leaving 13 bases between them. The CDR3 consists of 14 residues. Germline CDR1 SGHRS, CDR2 YFSETQ. Study-wide results and limits: The authors listed about 170 TCR beta chains as cytomegalovirus-associated. A few CMV-associated chains were confirmed in vitro to be specific for CMV antigens.

A remark on this clone: Its antigen remains unidentified.

This TCR was sampled from a woman younger than 35 in good health and CMV-seronegative. This chain uses TRBV5-1 with TRBJ1-4, with TRBD1 as a possible D gene (5 bases). Sequencing input: PBMCs. The CDR3 here is CASRKGLGNEKLFF. In DNA form, the CDR3 reads TGCGCCAGCAGGAAGGGGTTGGGAAATGAAAAACTGTTTTTT.